Shown below are 26 T cell receptor beta chains from a single sample sequenced in a study of patients and donors after allogeneic stem cell transplantation. MiXCR, run by TCRdb on the RT-PCR reads, gives a single entry per CDR3 protein. The sample gives about a million distinct CDR3 sequences, more than 15% of which show up once; 5% to 6.5% is in the top ten. The sample taken for sequencing was blood, either unsorted or a sorted T cell fraction (not recorded which). All receptors come from a human donor who was either an allogeneic HSCT recipient or a stem cell or donor lymphocyte infusion donor (not recorded which). It is not recorded whose cells these are; they may come from a transplant donor.

The rearrangement links TRBV29-1 to TRBJ1-1, with D unclear. The CDR3 totals 11 residues. Germline V lookup: CDR1 SQVTM, CDR2 ANQGSEA. V dropped 5 bases and J dropped 3 bases, with 7 bases sitting between them. The CDR3 coding sequence is TGCAGCGTTCTTGGGGACACTGAAGCTTTCTTT. Amino acids: CSVLGDTEAFF.

In this sample, this clonotype turned up a few times. DNA of the CDR3: TGTGCCAGCAGTTATACGGCGGGGGAAGAGACCCAGTACTTC. Its protein product is CASSYTAGEETQYF. V is TRBV6-5 and J is TRBJ2-5; 7 positions match TRBD2. This CDR3 spans 14 amino acids. The junction had 4 bases not matched to a gene; V was cut back by 3 bases and J by 3 bases. Germline V gives CDR1 MNHEY, CDR2 SVGAGI.

The chain uses TRBV6-1 and TRBJ1-6; D uncertain. There are 11 residues in the CDR3. Germline loops: CDR1 MNHNS, CDR2 SASEGT. V gave up 2 bases and J gave up 14 bases, with 7 bases separating them. The CDR3 nucleotides read TGTGCCAGCAGTGAAACCCCCACCCTCCACTTT. It is translated as CASSETPTLHF.

This clonotype was counted between two and nine times. V is TRBV4-1 and J is TRBJ2-1; no clear D gene. The V gene lost 5 bases and the J gene lost 8 bases, with 10 bases spanning the gap. CDR1 MGHRA and CDR2 YSYEKL come from the germline V gene. There are 12 residues in the CDR3. DNA for the CDR3: TGCGCCAGCAGCAAAACCGCGGATGAGCAGTTCTTC. It specifies CASSKTADEQFF.

This clonotype was counted a single time. This chain connects TRBV7-6 to TRBJ2-7, with D maybe TRBD1 (6 bases). Germline-derived CDR1 and CDR2 are SGHVS and FNYEAQ. V was clipped by 6 bases and J by 1 base, with 16 bases between them. This CDR3 is 15 amino acids long. The CDR3 here is CASSPRFGQSYEQYF. The DNA for the CDR3 is TGTGCCAGCAGTCCGAGGTTTGGACAGTCCTACGAGCAGTACTTC.

This clonotype occurred a few times. This rearrangement joins TRBV11-2 to TRBJ1-3; TRBD1 is a possible D gene (5 bases). This CDR3 has 16 residues. Looked up from germline, CDR1 is SGHAT and CDR2 is FQNNGV. Trimming removed 5 bases from V and 0 bases from J, with 14 bases in between. The CDR3 DNA is TGTGCCAGCAGCCCTTTGGGACCGATCTCTGGAAACACCATATATTTT. This gives the protein CASSPLGPISGNTIYF.

This clonotype was recorded a few times. V is TRBV27 and J is TRBJ2-5; no firm D call. The V end lost 5 bases, the J end lost 4 bases, and 17 bases lay between the germline ends. The CDR3 totals 15 residues. In germline, CDR1 is MNHEY, CDR2 SMNVEV (reference sequence). Written as DNA, the CDR3 is TGTGCCAGCAGTCAGGCAGTAGGTAGGCGAGAGACCCAGTACTTC. Translated: CASSQAVGRRETQYF.

This clonotype was seen at least ten times. CDR3 sequence: CASRRNQETQYF. CDR3 DNA sequence: TGTGCCAGCAGGAGGAATCAAGAGACCCAGTACTTC. The chain has TRBV6-2 or TRBV6-3 and TRBJ2-5; D is undetermined. The V end lost 6 bases, the J end lost 2 bases, and 7 bases lay between the germline ends. Germline V gene sequence: CDR1 MNHEY, CDR2 SVGEGT. The CDR3 covers 12 residues.

The chain joins TRBV5-6 to TRBJ2-6; D gene unclear. Germline V lookup: CDR1 SGHDT, CDR2 YYEEEE. This CDR3 contains 18 residues. Trimming pared 4 bases from V and 0 bases from J, leaving 17 bases between. CDR3 nucleotides: TGTGCCAGCAGCCCTCCGTTGTCTCGGAGCTCTGGGGCCAACGTCCTGACTTTC. Translation: CASSPPLSRSSGANVLTF.

This clonotype was seen at least ten times. The V gene is TRBV12-3 or TRBV12-4, the J gene TRBJ2-1, with 8 bases matching TRBD2. The CDR3 spans 14 residues. The trim removed 6 bases at V and 2 bases at J, leaving 3 bases unmatched. CDR3 region: CASRQLAAYNEQFF. For the CDR3, the DNA is TGTGCCAGCAGACAACTAGCGGCCTACAATGAGCAGTTCTTC.

This clonotype was seen a few times. The chain uses TRBV5-1 and TRBJ2-5; perhaps TRBD2 as D (6 bases). The germline V gene encodes CDR1 SGHRS and CDR2 YFSETQ. CDR3 size: 15 residues. The germline V and J ends were trimmed by 2 bases and 5 bases, with 16 bases remaining between them. The CDR3 protein is CASSLSSDRGETQYF. CDR3 sequence (DNA): TGCGCCAGCAGCTTATCTAGCGACCGTGGGGAGACCCAGTACTTC. Combining the CDR3 with reference TRBV5-1 and TRBJ2-5 gives the whole variable domain KAGVTQTPRYLIKTRGQQVTLSCSPISGHRSVSWYQQTPGQGLQFLFEYFSETQRNKGNFPGRFSGRQFSNSRSEMNVSTLELGDSALYLCASSLSSDRGETQYFGPGTRLLVL.

The table lists this clonotype with a few counts. The DNA for the CDR3 is TGTGCCAGCAGCCGAGGCGGGACCCCTGAGCAGTTCTTC. Translating it yields CASSRGGTPEQFF. V and J are TRBV5-6 and TRBJ2-1, with D perhaps matching TRBD2 (6 bases). This CDR3 spans 13 amino acids. The V and J ends lost 4 bases and 9 bases respectively, with 14 bases between them. Germline V gene data show CDR1 as SGHDT and CDR2 as YYEEEE.

Many counts were recorded for this clonotype. The chain carries TRBV12-3 or TRBV12-4 and TRBJ1-1, with a possible D match to TRBD1 (5 bases). V gave up 5 bases and J gave up 3 bases, with 13 bases separating them. This CDR3 region has 14 residues. CDR3 sequence reads: CASSPGEGYTEAFF. The CDR3 nucleotides are TGTGCCAGCAGTCCCGGGGAGGGGTACACTGAAGCTTTCTTT.

This clonotype was seen more than once but under ten times. The chain recombines TRBV6-5 with TRBJ1-4; tentative D call: TRBD1 (6 bases). The germline gives CDR1 MNHEY, CDR2 SVGAGI. Trimming pared 2 bases from V and 7 bases from J, leaving 11 bases between. The CDR3 has 14 residues. The DNA for the CDR3 is TGTGCCAGCAGTTACGGCCAGGGGTTTGAAAAACTGTTTTTT. Its translation: CASSYGQGFEKLFF.

This clonotype was observed many times. The V and J genes are TRBV5-1 and TRBJ2-5; a weak D match, TRBD2 (6 bases). The V end lost 4 bases, the J end lost 5 bases, and 9 bases lay between the germline ends. Germline V CDR1 and CDR2: SGHRS, YFSETQ. This CDR3 contains 12 residues. The CDR3 protein is CASSIRGETQYF. The DNA for the CDR3 is TGCGCCAGCAGCATACGGGGGGAGACCCAGTACTTC.

A few counts support this clonotype. V is TRBV4-1 and J is TRBJ2-2; D is uncertain. Trimming took 1 base from V and 1 from J, leaving 10 bases between them. The CDR3 sequence is 16 residues long. Germline CDR1 is MGHRA and CDR2 is YSYEKL. The CDR3 reads CASSQVGMGNTGELFF. The CDR3 nucleotides are TGCGCCAGCAGCCAAGTTGGCATGGGGAACACCGGGGAGCTGTTTTTT.

The V and J genes are TRBV5-5 and TRBJ2-7; D might be TRBD1 or TRBD2, each matching 5 bases. Trimming took 4 bases from V and 2 from J, leaving 16 bases between them. This CDR3 is 15 amino acids long. Germline CDR1 is SGHKS and CDR2 is YYEKEE (reference sequence). In nucleotides, the CDR3 is TGTGCCAGCAGCACTACTAGGGACGGCCCCTACGAGCAGTACTTC. It specifies CASSTTRDGPYEQYF.

This clonotype was observed a few times. V gene TRBV12-3 or TRBV12-4 combines with J gene TRBJ2-5, with TRBD1 matching 7 bases. The CDR3 spans 15 residues. Trimming at V came to 5 bases and at J to 2 bases, leaving 8 bases not matched to a gene. CDR3 DNA: TGTGCCAGCAGTAGGGGACAGAACTATCAAGAGACCCAGTACTTC. As protein: CASSRGQNYQETQYF.

The CDR3 loop is CASSQEGWLAGGTQVYNEQFF. The CDR3 DNA sequence: TGTGCCAGCAGCCAAGAAGGTTGGCTAGCGGGAGGGACCCAGGTCTACAATGAGCAGTTCTTC. This sequence joins TRBV3-1 and TRBJ2-1; 12 nucleotides line up with TRBD2. V was clipped by 0 bases and J by 3 bases; unmatched bases: 15. The germline V gene encodes CDR1 LGHDT and CDR2 YNNKEL (reference sequence). The CDR3 is made up of 21 amino acids.

The table lists this clonotype with a few counts. V gene TRBV20-1 combines with J gene TRBJ2-7; possible D gene TRBD1, 5 bases. The germline V gene encodes CDR1 DFQATT and CDR2 SNEGSKA (reference sequence). Between the trimmed V and J ends, which lost 6 bases and 0 bases, there was a span of 15 bases. This CDR3 region has 14 residues. In DNA form, the CDR3 reads TGCAGTGCGAGGAGACAGACCAGCTCCTACGAGCAGTACTTC. Translated, it gives CSARRQTSSYEQYF.

This clonotype was found many times. V gene TRBV24-1 combines with J gene TRBJ2-2; no reliable D call. In germline, CDR1 is KGHDR, CDR2 SFDVKD. CDR3 length equals 16 residues. The germline V and J ends were trimmed by 1 base and 3 bases, with 11 bases remaining between them. As DNA, the CDR3 is TGTGCCACCAGTGATTTTGGATCGGTTTACACCGGGGAGCTGTTTTTT. Its protein is CATSDFGSVYTGELFF.

This clonotype appeared a few times. This sequence joins TRBV20-1 and TRBJ2-2; D might be TRBD2 (6 bases). Germline V gives CDR1 DFQATT, CDR2 SNEGSKA (reference sequence). This CDR3 has 15 residues. Trimming took 1 base from V and 2 from J, leaving 11 bases between them. Written as DNA, the CDR3 is TGCAGTGCTAGAGTTGGCGGGGCAAACACCGGGGAGCTGTTTTTT. It is translated as CSARVGGANTGELFF.

This clonotype was observed a handful of times. The genes are TRBV20-1 and TRBJ2-2; 8 bases are shared with TRBD2. Germline-derived CDR1 and CDR2 are DFQATT and SNEGSKA (reference sequence). The CDR3 length is 17 residues. The ends lost 1 base at V and 7 bases at J; junction bases unmatched: 14. This CDR3 reads CSARGGTQQREYGELFF. The CDR3 DNA sequence: TGCAGTGCTAGAGGGGGGACTCAACAGCGGGAGTACGGGGAGCTGTTTTTT.

This clonotype was recorded a few times. The chain links TRBV13 to TRBJ1-1; 9 nucleotides line up with TRBD1. Germline V lookup: CDR1 PRHDT, CDR2 FYEKMQ (reference sequence). There are 14 residues in the CDR3. J was trimmed by 7 bases and V by 5 bases; bases with no gene match: 8. The CDR3 nucleotides are TGTGCCAGCAGCCAGGGACAGGGTATGGTTGAAGCTTTCTTT. Translated, it gives CASSQGQGMVEAFF.

This clonotype was seen only a few times. V is TRBV7-7 and J is TRBJ2-2, with D possibly TRBD2 on 6 matching bases. V lost 2 bases and J 2 bases, leaving 15 bases between the germline ends. The CDR3 runs 17 residues. Germline CDR1 and CDR2: SSHAT and FNYEAQ (reference sequence). For the CDR3, the DNA is TGTGCCAGCAGCTTACGTCCGCCTAGCGCTAACACCGGGGAGCTGTTTTTT. It specifies CASSLRPPSANTGELFF. The whole variable domain, remainder taken from reference TRBV7-7 and TRBJ2-2, is GAGVSQSPRYKVTKRGQDVTLRCDPISSHATLYWYQQALGQGPEFLTYFNYEAQPDKSGLPSDRFSAERPEGSISTLTIQRTEQRDSAMYRCASSLRPPSANTGELFFGEGSRLTVL.

This clonotype was observed at least ten times. The chain has TRBV12-3 or TRBV12-4 and TRBJ1-2; tentative D call: TRBD1 (5 bases). Trimming took 2 bases from V and 0 from J, leaving 13 bases between them. The CDR3 has 16 residues. CDR3 residues: CASSLIPTVSNYGYTF. In DNA, the CDR3 is TGTGCCAGCAGTTTAATCCCGACAGTCTCTAACTATGGCTACACCTTC.